This T cell receptor (beta chain) was found in a study of blood T cell repertoires in COVID-19. Whole-study context: Some COVID-19 samples were acute and others convalescent; all came from the United States, Italy and Spain. Sample material is recorded as cDNA or gDNA derived from T cells, B-cell-depleted T cells, or PBMCs.

The CDR3 covers 15 residues. V dropped 6 bases and J dropped 0 bases, with 12 bases sitting between them. The germline V gene has CDR1 MDHEN and CDR2 SYDVKM. Here immunoSEQ multiplex PCR was the method, and the copy in TCRdb shows in-frame clones only, minus some. This sample has 100,000 to 150,000 clones; approximately 87% occur once, and the top ten carry more than 2%. The chain links TRBV28 to TRBJ2-1; D ambiguous. Material: peripheral blood. This TCR was sampled from a man in his 70s with active COVID-19. The chain's CDR3 is CASREYPSSYNEQFF. The CDR3 region has the DNA TGTGCCAGCAGAGAATACCCGAGCTCCTACAATGAGCAGTTCTTC.